The clone carrying this T cell receptor (beta chain) was observed a handful of times. The antigen is unknown. Sequencing was performed with immunoSEQ multiplex PCR; in TCRdb, only in-frame clones are kept and a portion is missing. The sample records under 250,000 clones, around 90% being singletons. Germline V lookup: CDR1 ENHRY, CDR2 SYGVKD. This CDR3 contains 13 residues. V trimming: 7 bases; J trimming: 6 bases; junction bases outside the gene matches: 4. This specimen comes from a study of cytomegalovirus exposure and HLA in healthy donors. Study details: The 120 validation repertoires, a later analysis reported, used the same platform as the 600 to 850 repertoires from the first cohort.

The donors were part of the approximately 130-subject validation cohort, which stood apart from the 666-subject first cohort. Overall study findings and caveats: According to a subsequent analysis, TCR clusters from the first cohort were inclined to appear together in the roughly 120 validation repertoires. Cytomegalovirus-associated TCR beta chains were listed, numbering some 180.

The sequenced sample was PBMCs. The chain has TRBV10-3 and TRBJ2-1; 9 nucleotides match TRBD2. This receptor was taken from a woman under 30 in good health and CMV-seropositive. CDR3 sequence (DNA): TGTGCCATCACTACACTAGCGGGCAATGAGCAGTTCTTC. It translates to CAITTLAGNEQFF.